These T cell receptor beta chains were read from a single sample in a study of CD4 T cells in relation to SARS-CoV-2 and coronaviruses. Assay: immunoSEQ multiplex PCR; the TCRdb copy retains only in-frame clones and omits some. The data show 60,000 to 75,000 clones, approximately 95% seen once. The sample consisted of naive CD4+ T cells from PBMCs. The receptors were sampled from a human donor in good health. The conserved cysteine and the conserved F or W are not part of the CDR3 here. D genes are given only for firm matches.

TRBJ2-7	TRBV18	NA	ASSPYADSDNYEQY
TRBJ1-1	TRBV5-1	TRBD1	ASSPDRAMNTEAF
TRBJ1-5	TRBV19	NA	ASSKTAVSNQPQH
TRBJ1-5	TRBV7-9	NA	ASSLQGQPQH
TRBJ1-3	TRBV10-1	NA	ASSEYFLLGNTIY
TRBJ2-7	TRBV5-8	TRBD2	ASSQGLADYEQY
TRBJ2-7	TRBV5-1	NA	ASSLRRGSYEQY
TRBJ2-2	TRBV11-2	NA	ASSFAGTHTGELF
TRBJ1-2	TRBV7-2	NA	ASSEFPPDGYT
TRBJ1-4	TRBV24-1	TRBD1	ATSEAGTGYEKLF
TRBJ2-7	TRBV27	NA	ASSRLTGTRSYEQY
TRBJ2-1	TRBV11-3	NA	ASSLGGEVYNEQF
TRBJ2-2	TRBV7-3	NA	ASSSTPATGELF
TRBJ2-5	TRBV12-5	TRBD2	ASGLSRGGGETQY
TRBJ2-3	TRBV18	TRBD2	ASSPLTGGSDTQY
TRBJ2-7	TRBV19	NA	ASSRTANSYEQY
TRBJ2-2	TRBV19	TRBD2	ASSTQFSRGVTGELF
TRBJ2-1	TRBV19	NA	ASSEYGAGQF